This note documents a single T cell receptor (beta chain) sequence. Its antigen remains unidentified. Base qualities were left out, and no much larger clone turns up one base away. The data are from a study of blood T cell repertoires in COVID-19 (dated by TCRdb to the early 2020s). Context from the whole study: Samples covering the acute and convalescent phases of COVID-19 were provided by collaborators in the United States, Italy and Spain. The material from the prospective study consisted of cDNA or gDNA derived from T cells, B-cell-depleted T cells, or PBMCs. Subjects who had been exposed to COVID-19, were actively infected with it, or had recovered from it provided the deeply sampled blood TCRbeta repertoires that made up the dataset. The repertoires were released in a freely available public database intended as a resource for research on the immune response to SARS-CoV-2. The samples were drawn from the first 160 participants of the ongoing ImmuneRACE study and from 1,200 or so subjects provided by 6 global collaborators. Nearly every sample came with metadata listing a de-identified subject ID, COVID-19 status, age in years and sex. HLA class I and class II types, where available, came from metadata supplied by the sample provider rather than from assay-based typing.

General conclusions and limits of the study: Clinical and demographic metadata were provided uncurated, with the amount varying by source and participant.

Collaborating institutions collected whole blood in K2EDTA tubes following their own protocols. For TCRbeta analysis, collaborators shipped samples in one of three forms: frozen whole blood, isolated PBMCs, or DNA extracted from either of those sample types. CDR1 and CDR2 were assigned from the germline V gene as SGHVS and FQNEAQ. Trimming removed 5 bases from V and 5 bases from J, leaving 12 bases between the germline ends. The cysteine opens and the phenylalanine closes a CDR3 of 13 amino acids. Only the CDR3 DNA is retained, 39 bases long and in frame from the first base. TCRbeta CDR3 regions were amplified from genomic DNA using the immunoSEQ Assay, a bias-controlled multiplex PCR. The authors' pipeline ran thus. Within the assay, amplification of reference gene primers was used to estimate how many nucleated cells each sample contained. To quantify the absolute abundance of each unique TCRbeta CDR3 rearrangement, sequence reads were collapsed and filtered. Productive Simpson clonality was computed per sample as the square root of Simpson's diversity index over productive rearrangements. This immuneACCESS table, as held by TCRdb, lists in-frame sequences with V and J called but not all clones. Of the missing ones, under half trace to an unresolved V gene in checked studies; the others have no known cause. Clonal size and the V and J genes are those of that table, whereas D and trimming came from the DNA. This sample has under 250,000 clones in its table, and around four fifths of those were observed once. The top ten clonotypes cover about 4% of the sample.

The clonotype was recovered from a man aged 50-60 years with acute or convalescent COVID-19. The sequencing input was peripheral blood. The V and J genes are TRBV7-8 and TRBJ1-1, and the D gene may be TRBD1, 6 bases matching. The CDR3 amino acid sequence is: CASSPEGGTEAFF. Read as DNA, the sequence is TGTGCCAGCAGCCCGGAAGGGGGTACTGAAGCTTTCTTT.